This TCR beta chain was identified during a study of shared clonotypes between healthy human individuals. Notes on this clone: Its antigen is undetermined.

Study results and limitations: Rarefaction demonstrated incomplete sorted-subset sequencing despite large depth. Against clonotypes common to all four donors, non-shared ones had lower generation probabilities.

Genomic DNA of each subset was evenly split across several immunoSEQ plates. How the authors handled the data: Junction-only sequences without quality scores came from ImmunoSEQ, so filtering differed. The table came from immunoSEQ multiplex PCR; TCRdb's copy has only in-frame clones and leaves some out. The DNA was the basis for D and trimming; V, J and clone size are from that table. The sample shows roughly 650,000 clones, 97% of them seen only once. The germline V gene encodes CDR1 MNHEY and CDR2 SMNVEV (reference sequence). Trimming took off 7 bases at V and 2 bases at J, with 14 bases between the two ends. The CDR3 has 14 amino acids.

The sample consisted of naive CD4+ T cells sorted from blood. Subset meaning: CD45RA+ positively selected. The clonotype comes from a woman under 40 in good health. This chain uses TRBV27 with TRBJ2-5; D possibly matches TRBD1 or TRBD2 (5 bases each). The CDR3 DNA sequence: TGTGCCAGCACCCCCCAGGGAGAACAAGAGACCCAGTACTTC. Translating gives CASTPQGEQETQYF.